The 9 T cell receptor beta chains presented below share a single source sample, sequenced in a study of T cell repertoires in cytomegalovirus infection. TCRdb fed the reads into MiXCR, producing one record per CDR3 protein. The table includes about 920,000 distinct CDR3 sequences, roughly 31% detected once. No antigen is known for these receptors. The material sequenced was cultured CD8+ T cells from PBMCs, taken from culture after CMV antigen stimulation. The receptors were gathered from a human donor in good health (CMV status not recorded). Some clones in this sample may be carry-over from other donors' samples.

On this clonotype: A read error may be the cause here, since a much bigger clone is one base away. V is TRBV5-4 and J is TRBJ2-5; 9 bases match TRBD2. Unmatched junction bases numbered 8, after V lost 9 bases and J lost 5 bases. CDR3 length: 13 residues. The germline CDR1 and CDR2 sequences are SGHNT and YYREEE (reference sequence). The CDR3 region has the DNA TGTGCCAACATGCGGGGGGGCGGGGAGACCCAGTACTTC. Translation: CANMRGGGETQYF.

This clonotype was seen a handful of times. The chain joins TRBV3-1 to TRBJ1-6; no reliable D call. V was pared by 8 bases and J by 7 bases, with 9 bases between. CDR1 is LGHDT, CDR2 YNNKEL, per germline (reference sequence). This CDR3 comprises 12 residues. The CDR3 bases are TGTGCCAGCCACACCGGGAATTCACCCCTCCACTTT. Translating gives CASHTGNSPLHF.

The chain uses TRBV27 and TRBJ2-7, with 7 bases that match TRBD1. CDR1 is MNHEY and CDR2 is SMNVEV in the germline V gene (reference sequence). This CDR3 spans 14 amino acids. The V segment lost 0 bases and the J segment 2 bases; nucleotides outside the gene matches: 1. This chain's CDR3 is CASSLSDRAYEQYF. The CDR3 DNA is TGTGCCAGCAGTTTATCCGACAGGGCCTACGAGCAGTACTTC.

This clonotype was observed at least ten times. The genes are TRBV12-5 and TRBJ2-1, with D possibly called TRBD1 or TRBD2 (5 bases each). CDR1 and CDR2 (germline): LGHNT, FRNRAP. V lost 6 bases to trimming and J lost 12 bases, with 15 bases between them. There are 12 residues in the CDR3. This CDR3 reads CASGLGDLRQFF. The DNA of the CDR3 is TGTGCTAGTGGACTAGGGGATTTGAGGCAGTTCTTC.

This clonotype was found many times. V is TRBV10-3 and J is TRBJ1-2, with a weak D call TRBD1 (5 bases). This CDR3 contains 14 residues. Germline assignment: CDR1 ENHRY and CDR2 SYGVKD. Trimming stripped 5 bases from V and 8 bases from J, with 18 bases between. The CDR3 DNA reads as TGTGCCATCAGTTTAGCCGGACAAAGTAACGGCTACACCTTC. It yields the protein CAISLAGQSNGYTF.

The V call is TRBV2, the J call TRBJ1-5, with a weak D call TRBD1 (5 bases). With 8 bases removed from V and 4 bases from J, the gap between germline ends came to 15 bases. The V gene's germline CDR1 is SNHLY and CDR2 FYNNEI. This CDR3 has 14 amino acids. This chain's CDR3 is CASWGGALNQPQHF. CDR3 coding DNA: TGTGCCAGCTGGGGAGGGGCCCTTAATCAGCCCCAGCATTTT.

A note on this clonotype: Since a much larger clone is just one base distant, this may be a read error. The chain joins TRBV20-1 to TRBJ2-2; D may be TRBD1 (6 bases). There are 14 residues in the CDR3. Germline loops: CDR1 DFQATT, CDR2 SNEGSKA (reference sequence). The CDR3 is CSAPRTVNTRELFF. DNA for the CDR3: TGCAGTGCTCCCCGGACAGTGAACACCAGGGAGCTGTTTTTT.

This clonotype has just a few counts. V is TRBV7-6 and J is TRBJ2-2, with a weak D call TRBD1 (5 bases). The CDR3 is 16 residues long. Germline V gives CDR1 SGHVS, CDR2 FNYEAQ. V lost 1 base and J lost 1, with 10 bases in between. The CDR3 loop reads CASSLEGGQNTGELFF. The DNA for the CDR3 is TGTGCCAGCAGCTTAGAAGGTGGACAGAACACCGGGGAGCTGTTTTTT.

The chain employs TRBV7-9 and TRBJ1-1, with unresolved D. This CDR3 is 14 amino acids long. From germline, CDR1 is SEHNR and CDR2 FQNEAQ (reference sequence). V lost 2 bases and J 0 bases, leaving 7 bases between the germline ends. The CDR3 DNA is TGTGCCAGCAGCTTAATCTACATGAACACTGAAGCTTTCTTT. Translated, it gives CASSLIYMNTEAFF.